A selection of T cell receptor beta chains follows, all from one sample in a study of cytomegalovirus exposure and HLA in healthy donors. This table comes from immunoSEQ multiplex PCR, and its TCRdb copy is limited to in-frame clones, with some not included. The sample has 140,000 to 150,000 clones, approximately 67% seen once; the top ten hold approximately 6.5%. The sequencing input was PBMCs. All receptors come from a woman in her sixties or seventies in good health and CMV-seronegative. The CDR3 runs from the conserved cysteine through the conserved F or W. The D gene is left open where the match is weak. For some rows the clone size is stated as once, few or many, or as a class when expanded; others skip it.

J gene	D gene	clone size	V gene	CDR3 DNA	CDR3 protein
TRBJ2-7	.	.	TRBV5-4	TGTGCCAGCAGCTTGGGGTGGAGTGCCTACGAGCAGTACTTC	CASSLGWSAYEQYF
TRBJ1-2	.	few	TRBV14	TGTGCCAGCAGCCTCTCGGGATTGAACTATGGCTACACCTTC	CASSLSGLNYGYTF
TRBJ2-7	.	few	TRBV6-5	TGTGCCAGCATATCACTCAGGGGAGACGAGCAGTACTTC	CASISLRGDEQYF
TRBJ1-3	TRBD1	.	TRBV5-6	TGTGCCAGCAGCATATGGACAGGGGGAAACACCATATATTTT	CASSIWTGGNTIYF
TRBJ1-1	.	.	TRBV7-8	TGTGCCAGCAGCCGTACGGGGGGTAGCACTGAAGCTTTCTTT	CASSRTGGSTEAFF
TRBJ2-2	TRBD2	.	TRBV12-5	TGTGCTAGTGGTTTTCTAGCGGGAGGGCCGAACACCGGGGAGCTGTTTTTT	CASGFLAGGPNTGELFF
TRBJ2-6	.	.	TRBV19	TGTGCCAGTAGTATAGCTGGCAGGGGATCATACTCTGGGGCCAACGTCCTGACTTTC	CASSIAGRGSYSGANVLTF
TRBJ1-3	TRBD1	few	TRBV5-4	TGTGCCAGCAGCCCGGGACAGGGATTTGGAAACACCATATATTTT	CASSPGQGFGNTIYF
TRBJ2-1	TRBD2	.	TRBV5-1	TGCGCCAGCAGCTGGGGACTAGCGGACTCCTACAATGAGCAGTTCTTC	CASSWGLADSYNEQFF
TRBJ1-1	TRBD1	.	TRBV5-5	TGTGCCAGCAGCCGACAGGGGGGCACTGAAGCTTTCTTT	CASSRQGGTEAFF
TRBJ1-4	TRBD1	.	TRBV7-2	TGTGCCAGCAGCTGGACCGGGACAGCTAATGGAAAACTGTTTTTT	CASSWTGTANGKLFF
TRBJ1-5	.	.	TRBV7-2	TGTGCCAGCAGCTTGGGCGGGGGGAGTAATCAGCCCCAGCATTTT	CASSLGGGSNQPQHF
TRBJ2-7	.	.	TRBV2	TGTGCCAGCAGGGGAGGGGGTAACGACGAGCAGTACTTC	CASRGGGNDEQYF
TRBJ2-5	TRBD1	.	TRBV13	TGTGCCAGCAGCTTACCACAGGGGGAGACCCAGTACTTC	CASSLPQGETQYF
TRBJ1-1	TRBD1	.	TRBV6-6	TGTGCCACAAGGGGGCCCACTGAAGCTTTCTTT	CATRGPTEAFF
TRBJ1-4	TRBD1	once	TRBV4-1	TGCGCCAGCAGCCAAGATGGACAGGGACGAGAAAAACTGTTTTTT	CASSQDGQGREKLFF
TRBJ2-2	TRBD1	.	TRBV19	TGTGCCAGTAGTATCCGGACAGGGGGAATCGCCGGGGAGCTGTTTTTT	CASSIRTGGIAGELFF
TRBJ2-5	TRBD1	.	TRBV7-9	TGTGCCAGCCTTGGGACAGTCCGAGAGACCCAGTACTTC	CASLGTVRETQYF